This T cell receptor (beta chain) was obtained from a study of T cells after yellow fever vaccination. Study summary: Preparing low-cell-number fractions relied on SMART-Seq v4 Ultra Low Input. Study results and limitations: The appearance of a small share of clonotypes in both CD4 and CD8 compartments was observed. There was a possibility that FACS-sorted repertoires contained abundant clonotypes contaminating from the bulk population. Peaking on day 5 versus 15, the secondary response was faster but weaker.

CDR3 length: 13 residues. The germline CDR1 and CDR2 sequences are LGHDT and YNNKEL (reference sequence). V was trimmed by 6 bases and J by 0 bases, leaving 8 bases between them. This clonotype has at least ten counts. The target antigen is unknown. TCRdb re-derived calls from the 5' RACE reads in MiXCR, one entry per CDR3 protein. The data hold approximately 330,000 distinct CDR3 sequences, with around 12% observed a single time. The sequence was collected from a man between 18 and 35 years old who received the YFV17D yellow fever vaccine. The chain couples TRBV3-1 to TRBJ1-1; D is undetermined. The starting material was CD4+ T cells sorted from PBMCs, obtained 15 days after the yellow fever booster vaccination. The CDR3 bases are TGTGCCAGCAGTAGACGCCTGAACACTGAAGCTTTCTTT. Protein: CASSRRLNTEAFF.